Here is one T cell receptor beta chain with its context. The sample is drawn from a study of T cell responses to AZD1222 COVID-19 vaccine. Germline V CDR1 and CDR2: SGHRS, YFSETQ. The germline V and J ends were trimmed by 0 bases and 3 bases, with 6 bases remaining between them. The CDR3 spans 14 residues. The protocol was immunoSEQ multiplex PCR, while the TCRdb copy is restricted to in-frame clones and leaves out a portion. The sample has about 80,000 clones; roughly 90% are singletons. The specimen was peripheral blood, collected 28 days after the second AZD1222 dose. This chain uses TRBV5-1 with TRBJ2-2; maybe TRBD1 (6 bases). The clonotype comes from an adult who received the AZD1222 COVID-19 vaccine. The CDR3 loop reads CASSLGQDTGELFF. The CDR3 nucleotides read TGCGCCAGCAGCTTGGGACAGGACACCGGGGAGCTGTTTTTT.